This is a list of T cell receptor beta chains from one sample in a study of Graves' ophthalmopathy and Graves' hyperthyroidism. Via MiXCR, TCRdb re-called the multiplex PCR reads, giving one row per CDR3 protein. The table includes around 1,200,000 distinct CDR3 sequences, around a third detected once. The sequenced sample consisted of peripheral blood or thyroid tissue (not recorded which). The receptors derive from an adult man with Graves' hyperthyroidism. The CDR3 runs from the conserved cysteine through the conserved F or W. D genes are given only for firm matches. The size entry is marked missing in some rows and otherwise reads once, few, many or a size class.

d_gene,j_gene,v_gene,abundance,CDR3nt,CDR3aa
NA,TRBJ2-2,TRBV6-6,few,TGTGCCAGCAGTTACTCAAGTCGGTTTCTCGCCGGGGAGCTGTTTTTT,CASSYSSRFLAGELFF
NA,TRBJ1-4,TRBV7-2,NA,TGTGCCAGCAGCTTAGGGGTATCTAATGAAAAACTGTTTTTT,CASSLGVSNEKLFF
TRBD1,TRBJ1-2,TRBV5-1,NA,TGCGCCAGCAGCACGGACAGGAACTCGTATGGCTACACCTTC,CASSTDRNSYGYTF
NA,TRBJ2-7,TRBV7-8,many,TGTGCCAGCAGCATAACGGGGGTCGAGCAGTACTTC,CASSITGVEQYF
NA,TRBJ2-6,TRBV28,NA,TGTGCCAGCAGTGGCCATAGCGGCTCTGGGGCCAACGTCCTGACTTTC,CASSGHSGSGANVLTF
NA,TRBJ2-5,TRBV15,many,TGTGCCACCAGAGACCCCGGGACACCTCGTAGCGAGACCCAGTACTTC,CATRDPGTPRSETQYF
NA,TRBJ1-6,TRBV20-1,many,TGCAGTGCTAGAGAGTGGGGGCGTTTGAATTCACCCCTCCACTTT,CSAREWGRLNSPLHF
NA,TRBJ2-2,TRBV24-1,few,TGTGCCACCAGTGGGGGGTATGAAGCCGGGGAGCTGTTTTTT,CATSGGYEAGELFF
NA,TRBJ2-5,TRBV29-1,NA,TGCAGCGTTTTTGCGAATGGGGAGACCCAGTACTTC,CSVFANGETQYF
TRBD1,TRBJ1-6,TRBV9,many,TGTGCCAGCAGCGTAGAATTTTGGCAGGGGGCAGATTCACCCCTCCACTTT,CASSVEFWQGADSPLHF
NA,TRBJ1-1,TRBV5-4,NA,TGTGCCAGCAGCTTGGGAGGGGGGCGAGTCACTGGAGCTTTCTTT,CASSLGGGRVTGAFF
NA,TRBJ1-4,TRBV10-3,NA,TGTGCCACCCAGAATGACAGTTGGGAAAAACTGTTTTTT,CATQNDSWEKLFF
TRBD1,TRBJ1-1,TRBV6-5,NA,TGTGCCAGCAGTTACAACCGGGACAGAAAAACTGAAGCTTTCTTT,CASSYNRDRKTEAFF
NA,TRBJ1-5,TRBV5-1,many,TGCGCCAGCACCTCCGGGGGGGGTGGCAATCAGCCCCAGCATTTT,CASTSGGGGNQPQHF
TRBD1,TRBJ1-1,TRBV7-9,many,TGTGCCAGCAGCTTAGCGTCAGTAGGGACAGGGTTTAGAGTGACTGAAGCTTTCTTT,CASSLASVGTGFRVTEAFF
NA,TRBJ2-5,TRBV4-3,once,TGCGCCAGCAGCCAGCGCTTAAGCGGAAAGCAGTACTTC,CASSQRLSGKQYF
TRBD1,TRBJ1-5,TRBV9,NA,TGTGCCAGCAGTTTGGGGACAGCTAATGATCAGCCCCAGCATTTT,CASSLGTANDQPQHF
NA,TRBJ1-5,TRBV11-2,NA,TGTGCCAGCCAAGGACAGAACAATCAGCCCCAGCATTTT,CASQGQNNQPQHF
NA,TRBJ2-7,TRBV7-2,many,TGTGCCAGCAGCTTCTACGTTGGGAGAAACTACGAGCAGTACTTC,CASSFYVGRNYEQYF
TRBD2,TRBJ2-5,TRBV12-3/TRBV12-4,many,TGTGCCAGCAGCGTGGGACTAGCGGGAGGCCCCAAAGAGACCCAGTACTTC,CASSVGLAGGPKETQYF
TRBD1,TRBJ1-2,TRBV9,many,TGTGCCAGCAGCCCGGGACAGGGAGGGAACTATGGCTACACCTTC,CASSPGQGGNYGYTF
TRBD1,TRBJ2-2,TRBV25-1,NA,TGTGCCAGCAGCCCTAGGGGGCAGGTCGGGGAGCTGTTTTTT,CASSPRGQVGELFF
NA,TRBJ1-2,TRBV9,many,TGTGCCAGCAGCGTAGCAGGCAAATCGGACTATGGCTACACCTTC,CASSVAGKSDYGYTF
NA,TRBJ2-7,TRBV11-2,many,TGTGCCAGCAGCTTGGTCCGCGCAGGGTTCTACGAGCAGTACTTC,CASSLVRAGFYEQYF
NA,TRBJ2-2,TRBV11-2,few,TGTGCCAGCAGCTTAGAGTTTACCGGGGAGCTGTTTTTT,CASSLEFTGELFF
TRBD1,TRBJ1-5,TRBV10-3,NA,TGTGCCATCAGCCTCTACAGGGGGCCAAATCAGCCCCAGCATTTT,CAISLYRGPNQPQHF
NA,TRBJ2-2,TRBV10-3,once,TGTGCCATCAGTTGGCCCGGGGAGCTGTTTTTT,CAISWPGELFF
NA,TRBJ2-7,TRBV28,few,TGTGCCAGCAGTTTTGGCGTCGGGATCGAGCAGTACTTC,CASSFGVGIEQYF
NA,TRBJ2-6,TRBV10-3,NA,TGTGCCATCAGGGCGGGGGCATCTGGGGCCAACGTCCTGACTTTC,CAIRAGASGANVLTF
TRBD2,TRBJ2-5,TRBV7-9,many,TGTGCCAGCAGCTTAGCTTCAAGCGGGAGATCAGGGACCCAGTACTTC,CASSLASSGRSGTQYF
NA,TRBJ2-7,TRBV18,NA,TGTGCCAGCTCACCACTGGTGTCTTACACCTACGAGCAGTACTTC,CASSPLVSYTYEQYF
NA,TRBJ1-5,TRBV10-3,NA,TGTGCCAGCAGTGCGTTGGGGAGGAGTAGCAATCAGCCCCAGCATTTT,CASSALGRSSNQPQHF
TRBD1,TRBJ1-2,TRBV10-3,NA,TGTGCCATCCGTGCGGGACAGACTAACTATGGCTACACCTTC,CAIRAGQTNYGYTF
NA,TRBJ1-3,TRBV7-8,many,TGTGCCAGCAGCTCCCACCCTGGAAACACCATATATTTT,CASSSHPGNTIYF
TRBD1,TRBJ2-7,TRBV29-1,NA,TGCAGCGCCACCGGACAGGGGGCACAGCAGTACTTC,CSATGQGAQQYF
TRBD1,TRBJ1-5,TRBV6-2/TRBV6-3,many,TGTGCCAGCAGTTACCCGACAGGGGGCAATGAGCCCCAGCATTTT,CASSYPTGGNEPQHF
TRBD1,TRBJ2-6,TRBV10-3,NA,TGTGCCATCAGCAGACAGGGCGACGGGGCCAACGTCCTGACTTTC,CAISRQGDGANVLTF
NA,TRBJ1-6,TRBV9,many,TGTGCCAGCAGCTTCCGACAGGAGGATTCACCCCTCCACTTT,CASSFRQEDSPLHF
NA,TRBJ2-7,TRBV25-1,NA,TGTGCTAGAGACGACACTATCGATACCTACGAGCAGTACTTC,CARDDTIDTYEQYF
TRBD2,TRBJ2-5,TRBV5-6,many,TGTGCCAGCAGCTTGGGTAGCGGGAGTCTAGAGACCCAGTACTTC,CASSLGSGSLETQYF
NA,TRBJ1-3,TRBV5-1,NA,TGCGCCAGCAGCCTCCGGGAGCCCCCCTTGGGTAGTGGAAACACCATATATTTT,CASSLREPPLGSGNTIYF
TRBD1,TRBJ1-2,TRBV19,few,TGTGCCAGTAGTCAAGCCGGGACAGGGGGCGGTGGCTACACCTTC,CASSQAGTGGGGYTF
TRBD1,TRBJ1-1,TRBV9,many,TGTGCCAGCAGGCGGACAGGCTGGGGGAACACTGAAGCTTTCTTT,CASRRTGWGNTEAFF
TRBD1,TRBJ1-5,TRBV6-6,many,TGTGCCAGCAGACCCAGACAGGGCCGGCAGCCCCAGCATTTT,CASRPRQGRQPQHF
TRBD1,TRBJ2-2,TRBV2,NA,TGTGCCAGCAGTAGGGACAGCACTGTCACCGGGGAGCTGTTTTTT,CASSRDSTVTGELFF
TRBD1,TRBJ1-1,TRBV10-3,NA,TGTGCCATCAGTGAGGCAGGGGGAGATGCTTTCTTT,CAISEAGGDAFF
NA,TRBJ2-7,TRBV7-8,few,TGTGCCAGCAGCGGCAGGACAACCGCCTACGAGCAGTACTTC,CASSGRTTAYEQYF